The 9 T cell receptor beta chains below were found in one sample sequenced in a study of shared clonotypes between healthy human individuals. Libraries were prepared by immunoSEQ multiplex PCR; TCRdb keeps only in-frame clonotypes and omits some of them. The repertoire holds under 700,000 clones, with 90% to 95% as singletons. The naive CD8 subset, CD45RO-negative cells positively selected for CCR7, excluded terminally differentiated effector memory CD45RA+ cells. Sequencing was done on a sample of naive CD8+ T cells sorted from blood. The receptors stem from a woman in her twenties or thirties in good health.

DNA of the CDR3: TGCGCCAGCAGCCCACGGTTATTAAATGAGCAGTTCTTC. It encodes CASSPRLLNEQFF. The V gene is TRBV4-1, the J gene TRBJ2-1; D unclear. This CDR3 has 13 amino acids. V dropped 4 bases and J dropped 7 bases, with 11 bases sitting between them. CDR1 and CDR2 (germline): MGHRA, YSYEKL.

J is TRBJ2-7 and V is TRBV27; 7 nucleotides line up with TRBD2. The V gene end was trimmed by 3 bases and the J gene end by 6 bases; junction bases not matched to a gene: 11. The length of the CDR3 is 15 residues. Germline V gene data show CDR1 as MNHEY and CDR2 as SMNVEV (reference sequence). In DNA, the CDR3 is TGTGCCAGCAGTTTCGCTAGTACGGGAGGATTCGAGCAGTACTTC. Translation: CASSFASTGGFEQYF.

The genes are TRBV7-9 and TRBJ1-4; the D gene is possibly TRBD1 (5 bases). Trimming shortened V by 6 bases and J by 8 bases, and 19 bases separated the two germline ends. The germline V gene encodes CDR1 SEHNR and CDR2 FQNEAQ (reference sequence). CDR3 size: 15 residues. The chain's CDR3 is CASSLRLPGEEKLFF. CDR3 in DNA: TGTGCCAGCAGTCTCAGGCTACCGGGGGAGGAAAAACTGTTTTTT. Variable domain in full (rest from reference TRBV7-9 and TRBJ1-4): DTGVSQNPRHKITKRGQNVTFRCDPISEHNRLYWYRQTLGQGPEFLTYFQNEAQLEKSRLLSDRFSAERPKGSFSTLEIQRTEQGDSAMYLCASSLRLPGEEKLFFGSGTQLSVL.

This chain uses TRBV21-1 with TRBJ2-5. TRBV21-1 is listed as a pseudogene. This CDR3 is 13 amino acids long. The CDR3 bases are TGTGCCAGCAGCAAAGGGGGTCCTTGGGGCCAGTACTTC. Its protein is CASSKGGPWGQYF.

The chain's CDR3 is CASSVAGIGTDTQYF. Written as DNA, the CDR3 is TGCGCCAGCAGTGTAGCGGGAATTGGCACAGATACGCAGTATTTT. This chain links TRBV10-1 with TRBJ2-3; 8 bases are a match to TRBD2. Germline V gene lookup returns CDR1 WNHNN and CDR2 SYGVQD (reference sequence). The ends lost 4 bases at V and 1 base at J; junction bases unmatched: 4. CDR3 size: 15 residues.

The J gene is TRBJ2-5, the V gene TRBV2; D unresolved. CDR1 and CDR2 from the germline V gene are SNHLY and FYNNEI. Trimming removed 1 base at V and 5 bases at J, with 8 bases between. The CDR3 runs 13 residues. The CDR3 nucleotides read TGTGCCAGCAGTGAAGTCCGTTGGGAGACCCAGTACTTC. This sequence encodes CASSEVRWETQYF.

The rearrangement links TRBV6-4 to TRBJ2-7, with 7 nucleotides matching TRBD2. The CDR3 runs 15 residues. Germline V CDR1 and CDR2: MRHNA, SNTAGT. J gave up 0 bases and V 4 bases, and 6 bases lay outside the gene matches. The CDR3 nucleotides read TGTGCCAGCAGTGCTACTAGCGACAGCTCCTACGAGCAGTACTTC. Protein sequence: CASSATSDSSYEQYF.

The V call is TRBV6-5, the J call TRBJ1-2, with 7 bases fitting TRBD1. The CDR3 covers 16 residues. CDR1 is MNHEY and CDR2 is SVGAGI in the germline V gene. V dropped 4 bases and J dropped 3; count of bases not matched to a gene: 11. The CDR3 loop is CASSSPGTEGYYGYTF. The CDR3 DNA reads as TGTGCCAGCAGTTCCCCCGGGACAGAGGGATACTATGGCTACACCTTC.

V gene TRBV9 combines with J gene TRBJ2-5, with D hard to call. V lost 0 bases to trimming and J lost 6 bases, with 3 bases between them. Germline CDR1 is SGDLS and CDR2 is YYNGEE. This CDR3 is built from 11 residues. The DNA for the CDR3 is TGTGCCAGCAGCGTAGTGAAGACCCAGTACTTC. It translates to CASSVVKTQYF.